This TCR beta chain was retrieved from a study of blood T cell repertoires in COVID-19. On the study more broadly: Acute and convalescent COVID-19 samples came from the United States, Italy and Spain.

Profiled with immunoSEQ multiplex PCR; TCRdb holds only in-frame clones, not every one. The table has tens of thousands of clones, roughly nine tenths seen once. Germline V gives CDR1 SNHLY, CDR2 FYNNEI. This CDR3 has 16 residues. V was pared by 3 bases and J by 4 bases, with 8 bases of the junction left unmatched. The sample taken for sequencing was peripheral blood. The chain combines TRBV2 with TRBJ1-3; 8 bases are shared with TRBD1. The source of this sequence is a human donor in a cohort sampled during active COVID-19. The CDR3 DNA reads as TGTGCCAGCAGTGATTCCAGGACAGGGTTAGGAAACACCATATATTTT. Amino acids: CASSDSRTGLGNTIYF.